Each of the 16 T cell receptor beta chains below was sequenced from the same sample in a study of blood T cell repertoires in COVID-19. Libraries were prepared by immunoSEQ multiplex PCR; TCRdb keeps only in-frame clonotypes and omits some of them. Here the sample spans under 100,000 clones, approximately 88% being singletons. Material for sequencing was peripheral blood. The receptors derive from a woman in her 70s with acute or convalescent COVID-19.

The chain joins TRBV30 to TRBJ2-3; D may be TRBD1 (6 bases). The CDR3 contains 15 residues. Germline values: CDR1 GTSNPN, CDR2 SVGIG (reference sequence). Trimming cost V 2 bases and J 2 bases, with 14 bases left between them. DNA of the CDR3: TGTGCCTGGAGTCTTACAGGGATCACCACAGATACGCAGTATTTT. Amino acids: CAWSLTGITTDTQYF.

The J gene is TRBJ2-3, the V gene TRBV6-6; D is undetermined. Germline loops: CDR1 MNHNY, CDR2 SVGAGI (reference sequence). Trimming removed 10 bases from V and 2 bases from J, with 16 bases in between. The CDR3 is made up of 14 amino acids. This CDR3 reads CATTPRQDTDTQYF. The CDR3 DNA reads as TGTGCCACCACCCCACGGCAGGACACAGATACGCAGTATTTT.

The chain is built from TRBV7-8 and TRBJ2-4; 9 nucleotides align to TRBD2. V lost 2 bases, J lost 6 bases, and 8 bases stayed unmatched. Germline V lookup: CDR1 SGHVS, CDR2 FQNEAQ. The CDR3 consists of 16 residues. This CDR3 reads CASSLHGAGGPNIQYF. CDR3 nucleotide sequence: TGTGCCAGCAGCTTACACGGGGCGGGGGGGCCAAACATTCAGTACTTC.

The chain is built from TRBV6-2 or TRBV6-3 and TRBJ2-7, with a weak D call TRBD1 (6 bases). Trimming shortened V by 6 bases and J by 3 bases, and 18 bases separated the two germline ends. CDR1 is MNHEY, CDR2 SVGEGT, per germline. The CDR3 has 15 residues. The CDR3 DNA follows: TGTGCCAGCAGGCCTCAGGGGAAGGGCCTCTACGAGCAGTACGTC. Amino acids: CASRPQGKGLYEQYV.

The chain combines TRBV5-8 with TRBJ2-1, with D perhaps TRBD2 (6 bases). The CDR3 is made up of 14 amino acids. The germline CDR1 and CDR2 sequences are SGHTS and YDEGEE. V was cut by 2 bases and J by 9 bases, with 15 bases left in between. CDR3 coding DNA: TGTGCCAGCAGCTTTGCCGGGACTCATATTGAGCAGTTCTTC. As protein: CASSFAGTHIEQFF.

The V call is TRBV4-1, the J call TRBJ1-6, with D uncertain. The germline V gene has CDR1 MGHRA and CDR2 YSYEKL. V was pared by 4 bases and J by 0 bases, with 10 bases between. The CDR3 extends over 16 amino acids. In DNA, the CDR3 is TGCGCCAGCAGCCTACTCACGGGCTCCTATAATTCACCCCTCCACTTT. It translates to CASSLLTGSYNSPLHF.

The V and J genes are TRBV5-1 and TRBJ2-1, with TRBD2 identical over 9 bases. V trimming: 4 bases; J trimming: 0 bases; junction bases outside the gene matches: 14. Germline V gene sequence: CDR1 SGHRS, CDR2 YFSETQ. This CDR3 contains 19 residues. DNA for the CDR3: TGCGCCAGCAGCCTCCTAGCGGGGATAAGACCTAGCTCCTACAATGAGCAGTTCTTC. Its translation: CASSLLAGIRPSSYNEQFF.

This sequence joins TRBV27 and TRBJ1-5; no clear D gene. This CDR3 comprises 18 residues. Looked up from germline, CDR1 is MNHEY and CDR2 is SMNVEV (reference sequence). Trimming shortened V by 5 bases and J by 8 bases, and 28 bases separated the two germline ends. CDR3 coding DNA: TGTGCCAGCAGTCCCCGTATAGCAATCAGTGATGTATATGAGCCCCAGCATTTT. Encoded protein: CASSPRIAISDVYEPQHF.

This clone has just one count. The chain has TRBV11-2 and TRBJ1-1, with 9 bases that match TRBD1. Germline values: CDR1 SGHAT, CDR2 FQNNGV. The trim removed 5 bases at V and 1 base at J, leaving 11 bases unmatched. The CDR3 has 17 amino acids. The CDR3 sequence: CASSPYTGGLRNTEAFF. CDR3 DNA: TGTGCCAGCAGCCCCTATACAGGGGGCTTAAGGAACACTGAAGCTTTCTTT.

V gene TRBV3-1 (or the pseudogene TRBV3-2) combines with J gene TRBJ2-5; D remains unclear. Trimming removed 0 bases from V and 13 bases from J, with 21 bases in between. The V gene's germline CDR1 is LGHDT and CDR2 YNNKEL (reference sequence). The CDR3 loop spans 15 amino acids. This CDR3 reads CASSQDLRLLPAPYF. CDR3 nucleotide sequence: TGTGCCAGCAGCCAAGATTTACGCTTACTACCCGCCCCGTACTTC.

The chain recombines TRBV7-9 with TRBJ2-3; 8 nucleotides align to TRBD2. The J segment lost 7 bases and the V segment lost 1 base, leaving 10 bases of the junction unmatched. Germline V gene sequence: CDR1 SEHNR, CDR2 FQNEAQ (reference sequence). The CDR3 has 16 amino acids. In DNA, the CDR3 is TGTGCCAGCAGCTTAGTTGTCCCTAGCGGGTACTATACGCAGTATTTT. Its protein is CASSLVVPSGYYTQYF.

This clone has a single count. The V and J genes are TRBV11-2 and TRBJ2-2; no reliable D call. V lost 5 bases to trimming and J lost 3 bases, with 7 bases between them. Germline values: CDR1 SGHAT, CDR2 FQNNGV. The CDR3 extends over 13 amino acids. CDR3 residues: CASSPRYTGELFF. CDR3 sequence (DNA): TGTGCCAGCAGCCCCAGGTACACCGGGGAGCTGTTTTTT.

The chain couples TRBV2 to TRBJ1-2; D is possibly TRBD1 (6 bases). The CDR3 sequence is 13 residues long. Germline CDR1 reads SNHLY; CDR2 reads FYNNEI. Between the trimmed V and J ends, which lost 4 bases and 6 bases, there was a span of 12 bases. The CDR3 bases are TGTGCCAGCAGTGTAACAGGGTCGGATGGCTACACCTTC. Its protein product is CASSVTGSDGYTF.

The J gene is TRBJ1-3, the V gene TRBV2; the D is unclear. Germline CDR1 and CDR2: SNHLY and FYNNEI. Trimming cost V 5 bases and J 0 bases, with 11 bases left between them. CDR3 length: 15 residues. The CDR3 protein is CASSPLARSGNTIYF. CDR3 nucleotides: TGTGCCAGCAGTCCCCTGGCCCGCTCTGGAAACACCATATATTTT. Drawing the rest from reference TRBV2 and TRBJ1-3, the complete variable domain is EPEVTQTPSHQVTQMGQEVILRCVPISNHLYFYWYRQILGQKVEFLVSFYNNEISEKSEIFDDQFSVERPDGSNFTLKIRSTKLEDSAMYFCASSPLARSGNTIYFGEGSWLTVV.

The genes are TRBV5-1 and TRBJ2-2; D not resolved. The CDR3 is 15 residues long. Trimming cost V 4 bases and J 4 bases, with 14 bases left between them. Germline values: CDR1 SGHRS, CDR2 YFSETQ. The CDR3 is CASSPRVAGTGELFF. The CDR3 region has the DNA TGCGCCAGCAGCCCCCGGGTAGCCGGCACCGGGGAGCTGTTTTTT.

The CDR3 DNA sequence: TGCAGCGCTCTCACCCGAGGTAGCAATCAGCCCCAGCATTTT. The encoded protein is CSALTRGSNQPQHF. The chain combines TRBV29-1 with TRBJ1-5, with unresolved D. CDR1 is SQVTM and CDR2 is ANQGSEA in the germline V gene. This CDR3 has 14 residues. V was clipped by 7 bases and J by 0 bases, with 13 bases between them.